What follows are 6 T cell receptor beta chains derived from one specimen sequenced in a study of cytomegalovirus exposure and HLA in healthy donors. With 60 Vbeta and 13 Jbeta primers, the PCR was carried out. Only in-frame clones appear in the TCRdb table, and some are missing; sequencing was by immunoSEQ multiplex PCR. The data show around 85,000 clones, 70% to 75% seen once. What was sequenced was PBMCs. The receptors were gathered from a man in his sixties in good health and CMV-seronegative.

This chain joins TRBV6-5 and TRBJ2-5; D unresolved. The end of the DNA aligns better with TRBJ2-7, so the J call may be wrong. Germline lookup yields CDR1 MNHEY and CDR2 SVGAGI. This CDR3 has 11 residues. CDR3 region: CASRFAYEQYF. CDR3 bases: TGTGCCAGCAGATTTGCCTACGAGCAGTACTTC.

V is TRBV11-3 and J is TRBJ1-1; D perhaps matches TRBD1 (5 bases). From germline, CDR1 is SGHNT and CDR2 YENEEA. The V end was cut by 0 bases, the J end by 11 bases, with 13 bases between. The CDR3 totals 13 residues. The CDR3 nucleotides read TGTGCCAGCAGCTTAGAGTGGGGCAGCTCCGCTTTCTTT. Its protein product is CASSLEWGSSAFF.

The CDR3 DNA is TGTGCCAGCAGCGTCGGGGTCTGGGGCACTGAAGCTTTCTTT. It is translated as CASSVGVWGTEAFF. The V gene is TRBV9, the J gene TRBJ1-1; no firm D call. Germline loops: CDR1 SGDLS, CDR2 YYNGEE. Between the trimmed V and J ends, which lost 2 bases and 4 bases, there was a span of 12 bases. The CDR3 has 14 residues.

The chain recombines TRBV6-5 with TRBJ2-7; D is possibly TRBD2 (5 bases). Trimming removed 2 bases at V and 7 bases at J, with 15 bases between. The CDR3 is made up of 14 amino acids. Germline values: CDR1 MNHEY, CDR2 SVGAGI. CDR3 residues: CASSYPGTPGEQYF. The DNA of the CDR3 is TGTGCCAGCAGTTACCCCGGCACCCCGGGGGAGCAGTACTTC.

The J gene is TRBJ1-1, the V gene TRBV5-4; 8 bases are shared with TRBD1. The V gene end was trimmed by 4 bases and the J gene end by 7 bases; junction bases not matched to a gene: 3. This CDR3 is built from 12 residues. Per the germline V gene, CDR1 is SGHNT and CDR2 is YYREEE (reference sequence). CDR3 nucleotides: TGTGCCAGCAGCGGGGGACAGGTTGAAGCTTTCTTT. Amino acid sequence: CASSGGQVEAFF.

V gene TRBV5-1 combines with J gene TRBJ1-6; 7 bases fit TRBD1. The CDR3 spans 17 residues. Trimming took 4 bases from V and 0 from J; bases not matched to a gene: 7. In germline, CDR1 is SGHRS, CDR2 YFSETQ. DNA for the CDR3: TGCGCCAGCAGCGGGGGAAGGGACAGCTCCTATAATTCACCCCTCCACTTT. Its translation: CASSGGRDSSYNSPLHF. The variable domain in full, with the rest retrieved from reference TRBV5-1 and TRBJ1-6, is KAGVTQTPRYLIKTRGQQVTLSCSPISGHRSVSWYQQTPGQGLQFLFEYFSETQRNKGNFPGRFSGRQFSNSRSEMNVSTLELGDSALYLCASSGGRDSSYNSPLHFGNGTRLTVT.